Presented here are 30 T cell receptor beta chains from one specimen sequenced in a study of blood T cell repertoires in COVID-19. Sequencing used immunoSEQ multiplex PCR; TCRdb keeps in-frame clones, though not all of them. The sample yields about 260,000 clones, about nine tenths seen once. The source material was peripheral blood. These receptors were collected from a middle-aged woman with acute or convalescent COVID-19.

CDR3 bases: TGTGCCGCCCGAAGGGGCACTGAAGCTTTCTTT. It encodes CAARRGTEAFF. The V call is TRBV19, the J call TRBJ1-1, with D perhaps TRBD1 (5 bases). CDR1 and CDR2 (germline): LNHDA, SQIVND (reference sequence). CDR3 size: 11 residues. Trimming stripped 11 bases from V and 4 bases from J, with 11 bases between.

The chain carries TRBV7-9 and TRBJ2-1, with TRBD1 matching 9 bases. J gave up 10 bases and V 5 bases, and 12 bases lay outside the gene matches. Germline assignment: CDR1 SEHNR and CDR2 FQNEAQ (reference sequence). This CDR3 is 15 amino acids long. The CDR3, as DNA: TGTGCCAGCAGCACGGGACAGGGTGTACTGGAGGAGCAGTTCTTC. This translates into CASSTGQGVLEEQFF.

The V and J genes are TRBV6-1 and TRBJ2-3; D gene ambiguous. This CDR3 is built from 12 residues. From germline, CDR1 is MNHNS and CDR2 SASEGT. With 5 bases removed from V and 6 bases from J, the gap between germline ends came to 9 bases. The CDR3 is CASSSISDTQYF. The CDR3 bases are TGTGCCAGCAGTTCTATTTCCGATACGCAGTATTTT.

This chain links TRBV11-1 with TRBJ2-1; D perhaps matches TRBD2 (5 bases). V was shortened by 1 base and J by 4 bases, with 14 bases between the two germline ends. Germline V gene data show CDR1 as SGHAT and CDR2 as FQDESV (reference sequence). This CDR3 has 16 amino acids. As DNA, the CDR3 is TGTGCCAGCAGCTTAGGGCGATCGGGAAGGTACAATGAGCAGTTCTTC. Protein sequence: CASSLGRSGRYNEQFF.

V gene TRBV25-1 combines with J gene TRBJ1-3, with 8 positions matching TRBD1. The V gene's germline CDR1 is MGHDK and CDR2 SYGVNS. V gave up 9 bases and J gave up 2 bases; unmatched junction bases: 3. The CDR3 totals 13 residues. CDR3 nucleotides: TGTGCCAGTTCGGACAGGGCTGGAAACACCATATATTTT. Translating it yields CASSDRAGNTIYF.

J is TRBJ1-5 and V is TRBV11-3, with TRBD1 matching 12 bases. The junction had 14 bases not matched to a gene; V was cut back by 4 bases and J by 7 bases. This CDR3 region has 18 residues. Germline-derived CDR1 and CDR2 are SGHNT and YENEEA. The CDR3 DNA sequence: TGTGCCAGCAGCTCCCTCGCCTTCCCGGGACAGGGGGCCCAGCCCCAGCATTTT. This encodes CASSSLAFPGQGAQPQHF.

The chain uses TRBV27 and TRBJ2-3; TRBD2 aligns across 9 bases. Trimming at V came to 6 bases and at J to 4 bases, leaving 11 bases not matched to a gene. CDR1 and CDR2 from the germline V gene are MNHEY and SMNVEV (reference sequence). The CDR3 loop spans 16 amino acids. The CDR3 sequence: CASSLIAGESPDTQYF. The CDR3 DNA reads as TGTGCCAGCAGCCTTATAGCGGGGGAGTCGCCAGATACGCAGTATTTT.

This sequence joins TRBV12-5 and TRBJ1-3; D is unresolved. The V end lost 0 bases, the J end lost 6 bases, and 3 bases lay between the germline ends. Germline values: CDR1 LGHNT, CDR2 FRNRAP. This CDR3 has 12 residues. The CDR3 reads CASGLVLNTIYF. For the CDR3, the DNA is TGTGCTAGTGGTTTGGTACTAAACACCATATATTTT. The complete variable domain, with remaining parts taken from reference TRBV12-5 and TRBJ1-3, reads DARVTQTPRHKVTEMGQEVTMRCQPILGHNTVFWYRQTMMQGLELLAYFRNRAPLDDSGMPKDRFSAEMPDATLATLKIQPSEPRDSAVYFCASGLVLNTIYFGEGSWLTVV.

V usage is TRBV12-3 or TRBV12-4 and J usage is TRBJ1-1, with D uncertain. The CDR3 totals 13 residues. Trimming removed 4 bases at V and 0 bases at J, with 6 bases between. The CDR3 sequence: CASSYPMNTEAFF. The CDR3 coding sequence is TGTGCCAGCAGTTATCCAATGAACACTGAAGCTTTCTTT.

The chain combines TRBV10-2 with TRBJ2-1; the match to TRBD2 covers 10 bases. V lost 8 bases and J lost 6; bases outside the gene matches: 4. The germline gives CDR1 WSHSY, CDR2 SAAADI. There are 13 residues in the CDR3. CDR3 region: CASEGLASNEQFF. Here the CDR3 DNA reads TGCGCCAGCGAGGGACTAGCGAGCAATGAGCAGTTCTTC.

This clone was seen a few times. V gene TRBV7-9 combines with J gene TRBJ2-7, with TRBD1 identical over 7 bases. The CDR3 runs 14 residues. The junction had 5 bases not matched to a gene; V was cut back by 1 base and J by 5 bases. Per the germline V gene, CDR1 is SEHNR and CDR2 is FQNEAQ (reference sequence). As DNA, the CDR3 is TGTGCCAGCAGCTTAGACTTCCAGGGGGACGAGCAGTACGTC. It encodes CASSLDFQGDEQYV.

The V gene is TRBV19, the J gene TRBJ1-2; 10 nucleotides line up with TRBD1. The CDR3 runs 14 residues. With V trimmed by 5 bases and J by 2 bases, 2 bases remained unmatched. Germline V gene lookup returns CDR1 LNHDA and CDR2 SQIVND (reference sequence). CDR3 DNA: TGTGCCAGTAGTTCGACAGGGGGCAACTATGGCTACACCTTC. As protein: CASSSTGGNYGYTF.

V and J are TRBV6-1 and TRBJ1-5, with D perhaps TRBD1 (5 bases). V was trimmed by 3 bases and J by 11 bases, leaving 14 bases between them. Looked up from germline, CDR1 is MNHNS and CDR2 is SASEGT. The CDR3 is 13 amino acids. CDR3 sequence: CASSDDPKGAQHF. The CDR3 coding sequence is TGTGCCAGCAGTGATGATCCCAAAGGGGCCCAGCATTTT.

This rearrangement joins TRBV18 to TRBJ1-1; no firm D call. The V gene lost 4 bases and the J gene lost 1 base, with 4 bases spanning the gap. The germline CDR1 and CDR2 sequences are KGHSH and LQKENI. CDR3 length: 12 residues. CDR3 DNA: TGTGCCAGCTCACACAGGAACACTGAAGCTTTCTTT. This translates into CASSHRNTEAFF.

The rearrangement links TRBV10-3 to TRBJ1-2; possible D gene TRBD1, 5 bases. The CDR3 loop spans 15 amino acids. Deletions cut 3 bases from V and 8 bases from J, with 19 bases between. CDR1 and CDR2 from the germline V gene are ENHRY and SYGVKD. The CDR3 DNA reads as TGTGCCATCAGTGATCCTAGGGATATGGGGGGAGGCTACACCTTC. Translating gives CAISDPRDMGGGYTF.

This clone was seen only a few times. CDR3 protein: CASGERDQPQHF. Written as DNA, the CDR3 is TGCGCGTCCGGGGAGAGAGATCAGCCCCAGCATTTT. The rearrangement joins TRBV10-1 to TRBJ1-5; D not certain. CDR1 and CDR2 (germline): WNHNN, SYGVQD (reference sequence). CDR3 size: 12 residues.

This clone was recorded only once. The chain employs TRBV6-5 and TRBJ1-2; 9 bases are a match to TRBD1. CDR3 length: 14 amino acids. Germline V gives CDR1 MNHEY, CDR2 SVGAGI. V lost 6 bases and J lost 8; bases outside the gene matches: 10. The CDR3 spells CASSPGQGRWGYTF. The CDR3 DNA follows: TGTGCCAGCAGCCCGGGACAGGGAAGATGGGGCTACACCTTC.

The chain is built from TRBV11-1 and TRBJ2-5; 8 bases are a match to TRBD2. From germline, CDR1 is SGHAT and CDR2 FQDESV (reference sequence). The ends lost 2 bases at V and 3 bases at J; junction bases unmatched: 8. The CDR3 totals 16 residues. The CDR3 protein is CASSLLSGGAEETQYF. As DNA, the CDR3 is TGTGCCAGCAGCTTACTTTCCGGGGGGGCCGAAGAGACCCAGTACTTC.

J is TRBJ2-7 and V is TRBV30, with D uncertain. Trimming cost V 3 bases and J 0 bases, with 9 bases left between them. The CDR3 length is 13 residues. The germline CDR1 and CDR2 sequences are GTSNPN and SVGIG (reference sequence). CDR3 sequence: CAWRHSGSYEQYV. CDR3 in DNA: TGTGCCTGGAGACACAGTGGCTCCTACGAGCAGTACGTC.

The gene calls are TRBV7-2 and TRBJ1-3, with 7 bases aligning to TRBD1. The J segment lost 3 bases and the V segment lost 5 bases, leaving 13 bases of the junction unmatched. Germline V gene sequence: CDR1 SGHTA, CDR2 FQGNSA. This CDR3 region has 17 residues. CDR3 bases: TGTGCCAGCAGCCCAGGGACAGTGGGAATTAGTGGAAACACCATATATTTT. Its translation: CASSPGTVGISGNTIYF.

The chain uses TRBV6-5 and TRBJ1-2; 9 bases match TRBD1. Germline CDR1 and CDR2: MNHEY and SVGAGI. The CDR3 spans 13 residues. V was pared by 6 bases and J by 8 bases, with 7 bases of the junction left unmatched. In DNA, the CDR3 is TGTGCCAGCAGCGGGACAGGGCTACGGGGCTACACCTTC. This sequence encodes CASSGTGLRGYTF.

A single count supports this clone. This chain links TRBV30 with TRBJ2-3; the match to TRBD2 covers 15 bases. CDR1 is GTSNPN and CDR2 is SVGIG in the germline V gene (reference sequence). V was clipped by 0 bases and J by 2 bases; unmatched bases: 6. This CDR3 region has 18 residues. CDR3 bases: TGTGCCTGGAGTGTAGCTTGGACTAGCGGGGGGGTCACAGATACGCAGTATTTT. The encoded protein is CAWSVAWTSGGVTDTQYF. Using reference TRBV30 and TRBJ2-3 for the parts outside the CDR3, the full variable domain is SQTIHQWPATLVQPVGSPLSLECTVEGTSNPNLYWYRQAAGRGLQLLFYSVGIGQISSEVPQNLSASRPQDRQFILSSKKLLLSDSGFYLCAWSVAWTSGGVTDTQYFGPGTRLTVL.

V gene TRBV12-5 combines with J gene TRBJ1-5; a weak D match, TRBD1 (6 bases). Per the germline V gene, CDR1 is LGHNT and CDR2 is FRNRAP. The CDR3 has 16 amino acids. Trimming stripped 6 bases from V and 6 bases from J, with 21 bases between. CDR3 coding DNA: TGTGCTAGTGGACCGTATACAGGGAGATGGGGTCAGCCCCAGCATTTT. It specifies CASGPYTGRWGQPQHF.

The chain is built from TRBV10-3 and TRBJ1-5; 8 nucleotides align to TRBD1. The V segment lost 3 bases and the J segment 0 bases; nucleotides outside the gene matches: 16. The CDR3 sequence is 20 residues long. Germline CDR1 ENHRY, CDR2 SYGVKD. The CDR3 region is CAISDRLGTGEADSNQPQHF. CDR3 DNA sequence: TGTGCCATCAGTGACCGACTTGGGACAGGCGAGGCGGATAGCAATCAGCCCCAGCATTTT.

This clone was seen just once. The rearrangement uses TRBV6-1 and TRBJ1-2; tentatively, D is TRBD1 (6 bases). Trimming took 3 bases from V and 5 from J, leaving 19 bases between them. This CDR3 comprises 16 residues. The V gene's germline CDR1 is MNHNS and CDR2 SASEGT. CDR3 in DNA: TGTGCCAGCAGTGACTATGGGGGCACCTACGAATATGGCTACACCTTC. Protein: CASSDYGGTYEYGYTF.

This sequence joins TRBV10-3 and TRBJ1-5; weak D call: TRBD1 (6 bases). The length of the CDR3 is 14 residues. V was trimmed by 10 bases and J by 2 bases, leaving 15 bases between them. Germline V gene data show CDR1 as ENHRY and CDR2 as SYGVKD. In DNA, the CDR3 is TGTGCCACCGCACAGGGTTCAGGCAATCAGCCCCAGCATTTT. Protein sequence: CATAQGSGNQPQHF.

The rearrangement uses TRBV5-6 and TRBJ1-6; 10 bases agree with TRBD1. The CDR3 spans 16 residues. The V and J ends lost 0 bases and 13 bases, in that order; junction bases with no gene match: 10. Germline loops: CDR1 SGHDT, CDR2 YYEEEE. The CDR3 here is CASSLAPGTGAVPLHF. DNA for the CDR3: TGTGCCAGCAGCTTGGCCCCCGGGACAGGGGCGGTTCCCCTCCACTTT.

V is TRBV4-2 and J is TRBJ1-2; D might be TRBD1 (5 bases). This CDR3 has 15 amino acids. V gave up 1 base and J gave up 4 bases, with 13 bases separating them. From germline, CDR1 is LGHNA and CDR2 YNFKEQ. CDR3 sequence: CASSQGGGTGYGYTF. The CDR3 coding sequence is TGTGCCAGCAGCCAAGGGGGAGGGACGGGCTATGGCTACACCTTC.

This clone was picked up one time. The chain joins TRBV6-5 to TRBJ1-2; D perhaps matches TRBD1 (5 bases). This CDR3 spans 13 amino acids. Trimming took off 6 bases at V and 6 bases at J, with 14 bases between the two ends. Germline V CDR1 and CDR2: MNHEY, SVGAGI. Here the CDR3 reads CASSPAGPNGYTF. The CDR3 coding sequence is TGTGCCAGCAGCCCAGCAGGGCCCAATGGCTACACCTTC.

DNA for the CDR3: TGTGCCAGCTCCACCCCTGGACAGTTCTTGAGAGGCTACACCTTC. Protein sequence: CASSTPGQFLRGYTF. V is TRBV11-2 and J is TRBJ1-2, with D possibly TRBD1 on 6 matching bases. This CDR3 region has 15 residues. Germline values: CDR1 SGHAT, CDR2 FQNNGV. Trimming removed 8 bases from V and 8 bases from J, with 24 bases in between.